The 14 T cell receptor beta chains given below trace back to one sample, sequenced in a study of cytotoxic CD8 clonotypes in ibrutinib-treated CLL. Libraries were prepared by immunoSEQ multiplex PCR; TCRdb keeps only in-frame clonotypes and omits some of them. The table records approximately 47,000 clones, about three fifths of them present only once. This sample comprised PBMCs, obtained after 24 months of ibrutinib treatment. All receptors derive from a human donor with chronic lymphocytic leukemia.

CDR3 sequence: CASSLAITVANYGYTF. CDR3 DNA: TGTGCCAGCAGCTTGGCCATAACGGTAGCTAACTATGGCTACACCTTC. The chain carries TRBV5-8 and TRBJ1-2; D call uncertain. Germline CDR1 SGHTS, CDR2 YDEGEE. The CDR3 contains 16 residues. The germline V and J ends were trimmed by 0 bases and 0 bases, with 12 bases remaining between them.

The gene calls are TRBV19 and TRBJ1-4; D might be TRBD1 (5 bases). V was shortened by 10 bases and J by 8 bases, with 20 bases between the two germline ends. Germline lookup yields CDR1 LNHDA and CDR2 SQIVND (reference sequence). CDR3 length: 14 amino acids. The CDR3 DNA reads TGTGCCACCCGGGGGGTGAGCCCTAGGGAAAAACTGTTTTTT. This encodes CATRGVSPREKLFF. Variable domain in full (rest from reference TRBV19 and TRBJ1-4): DGGITQSPKYLFRKEGQNVTLSCEQNLNHDAMYWYRQDPGQGLRLIYYSQIVNDFQKGDIAEGYSVSREKKESFPLTVTSAQKNPTAFYLCATRGVSPREKLFFGSGTQLSVL.

This clone was seen a handful of times. The chain carries TRBV7-9 and TRBJ2-7, with TRBD1 as a possible D gene (5 bases). V lost 4 bases and J lost 3, with 13 bases in between. The CDR3 length is 14 residues. Germline values: CDR1 SEHNR, CDR2 FQNEAQ (reference sequence). The CDR3 DNA reads TGTGCCAGCAGCTCCTACGACAGCCACTACGAGCAGTACTTC. It is translated as CASSSYDSHYEQYF.

V usage is TRBV6-5 and J usage is TRBJ1-6; no clear D. The CDR3 covers 14 residues. Trimming removed 4 bases from V and 7 bases from J, with 11 bases in between. Germline V gene lookup returns CDR1 MNHEY and CDR2 SVGAGI. CDR3: CASSSLDGNSPLHF. CDR3 coding DNA: TGTGCCAGCAGTTCCCTGGACGGAAATTCACCCCTCCACTTT.

This clone was detected once. The V and J genes are TRBV6-6 and TRBJ1-4, with D perhaps TRBD1 (6 bases). Germline V CDR1 and CDR2: MNHNY, SVGAGI (reference sequence). Trimming removed 0 bases from V and 5 bases from J, with 10 bases in between. The CDR3 length is 15 residues. The CDR3 sequence: CASSYSGGGNEKLFF. Here the CDR3 DNA reads TGTGCCAGCAGTTACTCCGGGGGGGGCAATGAAAAACTGTTTTTT.

The chain couples TRBV5-1 to TRBJ2-7; 14 bases match TRBD2. Germline assignment: CDR1 SGHRS and CDR2 YFSETQ. This CDR3 is built from 15 residues. V dropped 6 bases and J dropped 0; count of bases not matched to a gene: 2. CDR3 nucleotides: TGCGCCAGCAACGGACTAGCGGGGGGCTCCTACGAGCAGTACTTC. This gives the protein CASNGLAGGSYEQYF.

This chain connects TRBV2 to TRBJ1-1, with D uncertain. CDR1 and CDR2 from the germline V gene are SNHLY and FYNNEI. The CDR3 is 14 amino acids. Trimming pared 4 bases from V and 0 bases from J, leaving 9 bases between. The CDR3, as DNA: TGTGCCAGCAGTGGAGAGAGGATGAACACTGAAGCTTTCTTT. This translates into CASSGERMNTEAFF.

The chain carries TRBV5-4 and TRBJ2-1, with unresolved D. Germline CDR1 and CDR2: SGHNT and YYREEE (reference sequence). Deletions cut 4 bases from V and 9 bases from J, with 14 bases between. The CDR3 is made up of 13 amino acids. CDR3 residues: CASSPRRSGEQFF. The CDR3 DNA reads TGTGCCAGCAGCCCCCGGCGGTCGGGTGAGCAGTTCTTC.

The chain links TRBV6-5 to TRBJ1-2; no firm D call. The germline gives CDR1 MNHEY, CDR2 SVGAGI. This CDR3 has 12 amino acids. Trimming removed 0 bases from V and 5 bases from J, with 4 bases in between. CDR3 nucleotide sequence: TGTGCCAGCAGTTACTCGGGGTATGGCTACACCTTC. Amino acids: CASSYSGYGYTF.

The chain joins TRBV6-5 to TRBJ1-1; the D is unclear. CDR1 is MNHEY, CDR2 SVGAGI, per germline. The CDR3 runs 14 residues. V shed 3 bases and J shed 0 bases, with 8 bases lying between them. CDR3 coding DNA: TGTGCCAGCAGTTATCAAAGATTGAACACTGAAGCTTTCTTT. This codes for CASSYQRLNTEAFF.

This chain uses TRBV2 with TRBJ1-5; TRBD1 might be the D (6 bases). The ends were cut back, 5 bases at V and 7 bases at J, with 12 bases in the middle. The CDR3 sequence is 13 residues long. CDR1 and CDR2 from the germline V gene are SNHLY and FYNNEI. CDR3 bases: TGTGCCAGCAGTATCGGACAGTTCCAGCCCCAGCATTTT. Translating gives CASSIGQFQPQHF.

V usage is TRBV19 and J usage is TRBJ1-6; a weak D match, TRBD1 (5 bases). The V end lost 2 bases, the J end lost 0 bases, and 11 bases lay between the germline ends. The germline V gene encodes CDR1 LNHDA and CDR2 SQIVND (reference sequence). The CDR3 has 17 amino acids. The DNA for the CDR3 is TGTGCCAGTAGTATACCCCGACAGAGCTCCTATAATTCACCCCTCCACTTT. Translation gives CASSIPRQSSYNSPLHF.

The chain recombines TRBV7-8 with TRBJ1-5, with D unclear. Germline lookup yields CDR1 SGHVS and CDR2 FQNEAQ. The CDR3 runs to 18 residues. Trimming cost V 2 bases and J 6 bases, with 23 bases left between them. The CDR3 protein is CASSLLPAGSWLAQPQHF. The CDR3, as DNA: TGTGCCAGCAGCTTACTCCCCGCCGGGTCCTGGTTAGCTCAGCCCCAGCATTTT.

The chain has TRBV5-1 and TRBJ2-2; no clear D. Germline loops: CDR1 SGHRS, CDR2 YFSETQ. The CDR3 runs 14 residues. Trimming took 0 bases from V and 2 from J, leaving 5 bases between them. CDR3 amino acids: CASSLVHNTGELFF. CDR3 nucleotides: TGCGCCAGCAGCTTGGTGCACAACACCGGGGAGCTGTTTTTT.